This T cell receptor (beta chain) is from a study of regulatory T cells in long-lasting Graves disease. The wider study: Patients met the persistent Graves' disease definition after over 5 years of antithyroid drugs with positive TSH receptor antibodies. Study-wide findings and caveats: There was favoring of TRBV28, TRBJ1-2 and TRBJ2-5 in persistent disease.

Sequencing libraries for TCR beta were prepared with iRepertoire HTBI primers and Arm-PCR of CDR3 regions. TCRdb re-called the multiplex PCR reads through MiXCR, storing one row per CDR3 protein. The sample gives approximately 690,000 distinct CDR3 sequences, 30% of which show up once; roughly 40% is in the top ten. Described time point: persistent/refractory GD, antithyroid drugs over 5 years with positive TRAb. PBMC RNA served as the TCR library source. Peripheral blood, about 9 milliliters per patient, was collected in EDTA tubes. With 4 bases clipped from V and 7 bases from J, the junction kept 11 bases outside the gene matches. The CDR3 loop spans 16 amino acids. This clonotype was detected ten times or more. The antigen is not known.

This chain uses TRBV12-3 or TRBV12-4 with TRBJ1-4, with 8 bases that match TRBD1. The material was peripheral blood mononuclear cells (PBMCs), obtained when the disease was refractory, from a patient treated with antithyroid drugs. This clonotype originated in a female donor with Graves disease. In nucleotides, the CDR3 is TGTGCCAGCAGTTACGGCGTTCGGACAGGGACTGAAAAACTGTTTTTT. Its translation is CASSYGVRTGTEKLFF.